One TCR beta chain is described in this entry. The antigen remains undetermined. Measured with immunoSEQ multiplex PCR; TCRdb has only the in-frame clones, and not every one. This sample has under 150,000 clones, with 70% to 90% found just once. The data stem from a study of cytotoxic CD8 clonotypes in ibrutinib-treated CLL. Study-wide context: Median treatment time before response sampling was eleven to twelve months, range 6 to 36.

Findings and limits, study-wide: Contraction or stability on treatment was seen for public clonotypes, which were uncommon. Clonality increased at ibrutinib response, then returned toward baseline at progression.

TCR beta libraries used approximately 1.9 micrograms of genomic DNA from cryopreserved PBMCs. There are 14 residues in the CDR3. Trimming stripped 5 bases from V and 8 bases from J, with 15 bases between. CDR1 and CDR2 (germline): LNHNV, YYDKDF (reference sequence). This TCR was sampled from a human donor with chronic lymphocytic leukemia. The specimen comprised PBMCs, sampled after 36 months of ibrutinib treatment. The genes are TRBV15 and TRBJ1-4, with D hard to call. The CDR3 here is CATSLFRVGEKLFF. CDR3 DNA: TGTGCCACCAGCTTATTTAGGGTTGGGGAAAAACTGTTTTTT.